The 19 T cell receptor beta chains below were found in one sample sequenced in a study of shared clonotypes between healthy human individuals. Clones were read by immunoSEQ multiplex PCR, and TCRdb kept only the in-frame ones, dropping some. The sample lists approximately 1.4 million clones; nearly 99% were seen once. The specimen was naive CD4+ T cells sorted from blood. The subset denotes: CD45RA+ positively selected. These TCRs come from a man younger than 45 in good health.

The chain uses TRBV5-1 and TRBJ1-3, with TRBD1 identical over 7 bases. Germline V CDR1 and CDR2: SGHRS, YFSETQ. The junction had 13 bases not matched to a gene; V was cut back by 0 bases and J by 1 base. The CDR3 loop spans 19 amino acids. The DNA for the CDR3 is TGCGCCAGCAGCTTGGCCCTCACAGGGGTAGGCATTTCTGGAAACACCATATATTTT. Protein product: CASSLALTGVGISGNTIYF.

The chain links TRBV7-8 to TRBJ1-5; no definite D call. This CDR3 spans 15 amino acids. V shed 3 bases and J shed 7 bases, with 16 bases lying between them. Germline assignment: CDR1 SGHVS and CDR2 FQNEAQ. In DNA, the CDR3 is TGTGCCAGCAGCTTGGGTCGGGGATACAGACAGCCCCAGCATTTT. This sequence encodes CASSLGRGYRQPQHF. Complete variable domain (other parts from reference TRBV7-8 and TRBJ1-5): GAGVSQSPRYKVAKRGQDVALRCDPISGHVSLFWYQQALGQGPEFLTYFQNEAQLDKSGLPSDRFFAERPEGSVSTLKIQRTQQEDSAVYLCASSLGRGYRQPQHFGDGTRLSIL.

This clone appeared once. V usage is TRBV7-2 and J usage is TRBJ2-1; TRBD2 matches at 9 bases. This CDR3 is 16 amino acids long. Germline loops: CDR1 SGHTA, CDR2 FQGNSA. Trimming cost V 3 bases and J 1 base; bases outside gene matches: 4. Here the CDR3 DNA reads TGTGCCAGCAGCTTTGCGGGAGGGTCATCCTACAATGAGCAGTTCTTC. Translated, it gives CASSFAGGSSYNEQFF.

CDR3 coding DNA: TGTGCCAGCAGTTCGATCCTGGGGGAGACCCAGTACTTC. Translating it yields CASSSILGETQYF. V usage is TRBV6-1 and J usage is TRBJ2-5; no definite D call. V was cut by 5 bases and J by 5 bases, with 12 bases left in between. Germline V lookup: CDR1 MNHNS, CDR2 SASEGT. The CDR3 consists of 13 residues.

The rearrangement uses TRBV5-5 and TRBJ2-7, with TRBD2 as a possible D gene (6 bases). V shed 4 bases and J shed 5 bases, with 19 bases lying between them. Per germline, CDR1 SGHKS and CDR2 YYEKEE (reference sequence). The CDR3 runs 15 residues. The CDR3: CASSNPGLPMNEQYF. The CDR3 bases are TGTGCCAGCAGCAATCCGGGACTCCCAATGAACGAGCAGTACTTC.

This sequence joins TRBV27 and TRBJ1-2; D perhaps matches TRBD1 (5 bases). This CDR3 is built from 14 residues. Trimming cost V 4 bases and J 2 bases, with 11 bases left between them. From germline, CDR1 is MNHEY and CDR2 SMNVEV (reference sequence). CDR3 sequence (DNA): TGTGCCAGCAGTTATTCGGGGGGAAACTATGGCTACACCTTC. This encodes CASSYSGGNYGYTF.

The gene calls are TRBV4-2 and TRBJ2-7; 12 nucleotides match TRBD1. CDR3 length: 18 residues. Per the germline V gene, CDR1 is LGHNA and CDR2 is YNFKEQ. J gave up 4 bases and V 6 bases, and 16 bases lay outside the gene matches. The CDR3 DNA reads as TGTGCCAGCAGGCTGAGTCCCGTACCGGGACAGGGGGCTTACGAGCAGTACTTC. Translating gives CASRLSPVPGQGAYEQYF.

V gene TRBV28 combines with J gene TRBJ2-5, with TRBD2 matching over 7 bases. Germline V gene sequence: CDR1 MDHEN, CDR2 SYDVKM. After removal of 6 bases from V and 2 bases from J, the junction contained 9 bases not matched to a gene. There are 15 residues in the CDR3. The CDR3 DNA sequence: TGTGCCAGCAGCTCCCAGGGAGGGGTACAAGAGACCCAGTACTTC. Translation: CASSSQGGVQETQYF.

V is TRBV7-2 and J is TRBJ1-5, with TRBD1 identical over 7 bases. CDR1 is SGHTA and CDR2 is FQGNSA in the germline V gene. The trim removed 5 bases at V and 6 bases at J, leaving 4 bases unmatched. The CDR3 runs 13 residues. CDR3 bases: TGTGCCAGCAGCCGGGACAGAGGTCAGCCCCAGCATTTT. Its protein product is CASSRDRGQPQHF.

The chain carries TRBV29-1 and TRBJ1-1, with D maybe TRBD1 (6 bases). This CDR3 spans 13 amino acids. Per the germline V gene, CDR1 is SQVTM and CDR2 is ANQGSEA. With 5 bases removed from V and 2 bases from J, the gap between germline ends came to 12 bases. The CDR3 spells CSVRLQGNTEAFF. In nucleotides, the CDR3 is TGCAGCGTTCGATTACAGGGAAACACTGAAGCTTTCTTT.

V gene TRBV6-4 combines with J gene TRBJ1-3, with 10 bases lining up with TRBD1. Germline loops: CDR1 MRHNA, CDR2 SNTAGT. The CDR3 consists of 17 residues. CDR3 amino acids: CATAPGQGRAAGNTIYF. The CDR3 bases are TGTGCTACCGCCCCGGGACAGGGGAGGGCTGCGGGAAACACCATATATTTT.

This chain connects TRBV6-5 to TRBJ2-1, with 9 bases that match TRBD1. Germline CDR1 MNHEY, CDR2 SVGAGI. J gave up 4 bases and V 10 bases, and 8 bases lay outside the gene matches. The CDR3 sequence is 14 residues long. In DNA form, the CDR3 reads TGTGCCATTTCTGGGACAGGGCATTACAATGAGCAGTTCTTC. It codes for CAISGTGHYNEQFF.

The chain combines TRBV7-9 with TRBJ1-5; no clear D. The CDR3 runs to 15 residues. The germline V and J ends were trimmed by 2 bases and 4 bases, with 12 bases remaining between them. The germline CDR1 and CDR2 sequences are SEHNR and FQNEAQ (reference sequence). CDR3 in amino acids: CASSLSGGINQPQHF. The DNA for the CDR3 is TGTGCCAGCAGCTTAAGTGGCGGAATTAATCAGCCCCAGCATTTT.

V usage is TRBV30 and J usage is TRBJ1-1, with D unresolved. The length of the CDR3 is 13 residues. Germline CDR1 GTSNPN, CDR2 SVGIG (reference sequence). The germline V and J ends were trimmed by 2 bases and 2 bases, with 9 bases remaining between them. The CDR3 DNA sequence: TGTGCCTGGAGTCCATGGGGTAACACTGAAGCTTTCTTT. This translates into CAWSPWGNTEAFF. The complete variable domain, with remaining parts taken from reference TRBV30 and TRBJ1-1, reads SQTIHQWPATLVQPVGSPLSLECTVEGTSNPNLYWYRQAAGRGLQLLFYSVGIGQISSEVPQNLSASRPQDRQFILSSKKLLLSDSGFYLCAWSPWGNTEAFFGQGTRLTVV.

This clone was picked up one time. The chain uses TRBV7-9 and TRBJ2-5, with D uncertain. The CDR3 sequence is 14 residues long. Germline V lookup: CDR1 SEHNR, CDR2 FQNEAQ (reference sequence). V was shortened by 5 bases and J by 0 bases, with 10 bases between the two germline ends. In DNA form, the CDR3 reads TGTGCCAGCAGCGAGACCGTGTACCAAGAGACCCAGTACTTC. It translates to CASSETVYQETQYF.

The V call is TRBV7-9, the J call TRBJ2-3; the D gene is possibly TRBD2 (6 bases). CDR1 is SEHNR, CDR2 FQNEAQ, per germline (reference sequence). The CDR3 is 16 amino acids. V gave up 1 base and J gave up 10 bases, with 21 bases separating them. The CDR3 coding sequence is TGTGCCAGCAGCTTAGAACTAGCCAAACCACGAGGTGCGCAGTATTTT. Its protein is CASSLELAKPRGAQYF.

The CDR3 reads CASSLGGIGDEQYF. The CDR3 region has the DNA TGTGCCAGCAGCTTGGGAGGGATTGGGGACGAGCAGTACTTC. The chain combines TRBV5-4 with TRBJ2-7, with D possibly TRBD2 on 5 matching bases. Per the germline V gene, CDR1 is SGHNT and CDR2 is YYREEE (reference sequence). Trimming took off 0 bases at V and 5 bases at J, with 12 bases between the two ends. This CDR3 spans 14 amino acids.

V gene TRBV29-1 combines with J gene TRBJ2-7; tentative D call: TRBD2 (5 bases). The CDR3 length is 12 residues. The germline V gene has CDR1 SQVTM and CDR2 ANQGSEA. Trimming cost V 6 bases and J 4 bases, with 13 bases left between them. In DNA, the CDR3 is TGCAGCGTGGGAACGAGGAGGTACGAGCAGTACTTC. This gives the protein CSVGTRRYEQYF.

The CDR3 DNA reads TGTGCCAGCTCACCACCAGTTGTGGGGGCCTACGAGCAGTACTTC. This encodes CASSPPVVGAYEQYF. The chain couples TRBV18 to TRBJ2-7; the D gene could be TRBD1 or TRBD2 (5 bases each). The V gene lost 0 bases and the J gene lost 2 bases, with 11 bases spanning the gap. The length of the CDR3 is 15 residues. Looked up from germline, CDR1 is KGHSH and CDR2 is LQKENI.